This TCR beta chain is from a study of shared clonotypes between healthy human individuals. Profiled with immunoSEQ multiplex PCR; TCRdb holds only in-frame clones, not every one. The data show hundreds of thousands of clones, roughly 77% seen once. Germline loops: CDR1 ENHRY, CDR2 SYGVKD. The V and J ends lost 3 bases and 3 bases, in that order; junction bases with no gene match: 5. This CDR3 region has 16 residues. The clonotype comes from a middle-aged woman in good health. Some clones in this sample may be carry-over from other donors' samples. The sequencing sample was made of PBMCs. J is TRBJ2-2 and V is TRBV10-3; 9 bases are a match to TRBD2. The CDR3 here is CAISDLAGVDTGELFF. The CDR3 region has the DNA TGTGCCATCAGTGACTTAGCGGGAGTTGACACCGGGGAGCTGTTTTTT.